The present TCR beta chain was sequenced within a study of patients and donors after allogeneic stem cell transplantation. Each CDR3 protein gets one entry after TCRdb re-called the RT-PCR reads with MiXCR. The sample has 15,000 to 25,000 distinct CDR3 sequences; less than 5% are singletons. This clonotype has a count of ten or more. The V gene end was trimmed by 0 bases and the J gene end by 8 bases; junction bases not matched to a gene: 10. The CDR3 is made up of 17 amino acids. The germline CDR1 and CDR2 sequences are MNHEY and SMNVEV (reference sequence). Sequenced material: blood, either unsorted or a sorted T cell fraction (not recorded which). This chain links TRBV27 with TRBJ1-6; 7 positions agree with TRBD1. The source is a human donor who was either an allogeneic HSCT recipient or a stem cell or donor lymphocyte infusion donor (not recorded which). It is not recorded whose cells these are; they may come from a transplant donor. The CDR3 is CASSLSGGFGLDSPLHF. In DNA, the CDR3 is TGTGCCAGCAGTTTATCAGGGGGCTTTGGGTTAGATTCACCCCTCCACTTT.